Shown below are 30 T cell receptor beta chains from a single sample sequenced in a study of low-dose radiotherapy and immunotherapy resistance in tumors. Time point of the sample: before trial treatment. TCRs were put through approximately 20 PCR cycles of amplification with Phusion. A constant-region primer and the V-primer adapter served as the primer pair. TCRdb reprocessed the reads with MiXCR, giving one entry per CDR3 protein. The sample records some 45,000 distinct CDR3 sequences, approximately 10% being singletons. Source: PBMCs, taken before treatment. The receptor set was obtained from a female donor with ovarian cancer.

This clonotype was picked up many times. J is TRBJ2-7 and V is TRBV19, with a possible D match to TRBD2 (6 bases). Trimming shortened V by 3 bases and J by 3 bases, and 12 bases separated the two germline ends. This CDR3 is 14 amino acids long. The germline gives CDR1 LNHDA, CDR2 SQIVND (reference sequence). The CDR3 DNA follows: TGTGCCAGTAGTATCGACGGGAGCGGCTACGAGCAGTACTTC. This codes for CASSIDGSGYEQYF.

The chain uses TRBV27 and TRBJ2-7; TRBD2 is a possible D gene (5 bases). From germline, CDR1 is MNHEY and CDR2 SMNVEV (reference sequence). The CDR3 loop spans 13 amino acids. Trimming stripped 1 base from V and 5 bases from J, with 9 bases between. CDR3 DNA sequence: TGTGCCAGCAGTTTATATCGGGGAAACGAGCAGTACTTC. Encoded protein: CASSLYRGNEQYF.

This clonotype came up many times. DNA for the CDR3: TGTGCCAGTAGTAATCTGGACAGACGTAACTATGGCTACACCTTC. It translates to CASSNLDRRNYGYTF. This chain joins TRBV19 and TRBJ1-2; a possible D gene is TRBD1 (6 bases). The CDR3 spans 15 residues. Germline loops: CDR1 LNHDA, CDR2 SQIVND (reference sequence). Trimming took off 4 bases at V and 1 base at J, with 13 bases between the two ends.

This clonotype was counted only a few times. The V gene is TRBV9, the J gene TRBJ1-6; 10 bases align to TRBD1. The CDR3 runs 15 residues. Germline V lookup: CDR1 SGDLS, CDR2 YYNGEE. V lost 6 bases to trimming and J lost 7 bases; unmatched junction nucleotides: 7. The CDR3 region has the DNA TGTGCCAGCAACCGGGACAGGGGCCAGAATTCACCCCTCCACTTT. Amino acids: CASNRDRGQNSPLHF.

This clonotype has ten or more counts. This chain uses TRBV9 with TRBJ2-3; 7 bases line up with TRBD1. The CDR3 runs to 16 residues. Unmatched junction bases numbered 9, after V lost 4 bases and J lost 1 base. From germline, CDR1 is SGDLS and CDR2 YYNGEE. This chain's CDR3 is CASSKQGNWGTDTQYF. In nucleotides, the CDR3 is TGTGCCAGCAGCAAACAGGGGAACTGGGGCACAGATACGCAGTATTTT.

Many counts were recorded for this clonotype. This chain connects TRBV20-1 to TRBJ2-7, with D perhaps matching TRBD2 (6 bases). CDR1 is DFQATT, CDR2 SNEGSKA, per germline (reference sequence). The CDR3 is made up of 13 amino acids. Deletions cut 0 bases from V and 4 bases from J, with 10 bases between. The CDR3 spells CSARDGTLYEQYF. CDR3 nucleotides: TGCAGTGCTAGAGACGGGACTCTTTACGAGCAGTACTTC.

This clonotype showed up many times. The V call is TRBV10-3, the J call TRBJ2-3, with D hard to call. V lost 6 bases to trimming and J lost 2 bases, with 12 bases between them. The length of the CDR3 is 14 residues. Germline V gene data show CDR1 as ENHRY and CDR2 as SYGVKD. The CDR3 spells CAISPGPNTDTQYF. The CDR3 region has the DNA TGTGCCATCAGCCCCGGACCAAACACAGATACGCAGTATTTT.

This clonotype appeared many times. The V and J genes are TRBV7-9 and TRBJ2-7; 9 bases map to TRBD1. This CDR3 is built from 13 residues. With V trimmed by 5 bases and J by 7 bases, 6 bases remained unmatched. Germline CDR1 reads SEHNR; CDR2 reads FQNEAQ (reference sequence). The DNA of the CDR3 is TGTGCCAGCAGCCGGACAGGGGTGGGTGAGCAGTACTTC. This sequence encodes CASSRTGVGEQYF.

By its share, this clonotype is medium-sized. The chain employs TRBV6-6 and TRBJ1-5; a possible D gene is TRBD1 (5 bases). The CDR3 sequence is 13 residues long. The V gene's germline CDR1 is MNHNY and CDR2 SVGAGI (reference sequence). The V and J ends lost 8 bases and 1 base respectively, with 9 bases between them. The CDR3, as DNA: TGTGCCAGCGCAGGGAGCAGCAATCAGCCCCAGCATTTT. It encodes CASAGSSNQPQHF.

This clonotype was counted many times. The chain combines TRBV18 with TRBJ2-7; unclear D gene. This CDR3 region has 13 residues. Trimming cost V 5 bases and J 0 bases, with 8 bases left between them. CDR1 and CDR2 (germline): KGHSH, LQKENI. This CDR3 is CASSSQRSYEQYF. The CDR3, as DNA: TGTGCCAGCTCATCCCAGCGCTCCTACGAGCAGTACTTC.

This clonotype was recorded many times. The chain links TRBV4-1 to TRBJ2-5, with unresolved D. V lost 1 base, J lost 1 base, and 10 bases lay in between. Germline V gene data show CDR1 as MGHRA and CDR2 as YSYEKL. The CDR3 covers 15 residues. The CDR3 region is CASSQVWATQETQYF. As DNA, the CDR3 is TGCGCCAGCAGCCAAGTGTGGGCTACCCAAGAGACCCAGTACTTC.

This clonotype has a count of ten or more. This chain links TRBV20-1 with TRBJ2-5; D is unclear. The germline CDR1 and CDR2 sequences are DFQATT and SNEGSKA (reference sequence). CDR3 length equals 15 residues. The V gene lost 1 base and the J gene lost 4 bases, with 16 bases spanning the gap. The CDR3 region is CSARAPRRTPETQYF. The DNA for the CDR3 is TGCAGTGCTAGAGCGCCCCGTCGTACCCCAGAGACCCAGTACTTC.

On this clonotype itself: This probably arose from a read error, given a far larger clone one base away. The chain recombines TRBV7-8 with TRBJ2-1, with TRBD2 identical over 13 bases. The CDR3 length is 15 residues. Trimming at V came to 4 bases and at J to 10 bases, leaving 7 bases not matched to a gene. The germline gives CDR1 SGHVS, CDR2 FQNEAQ. In DNA, the CDR3 is TGTGCCAGCAGCTGGGGGACTAGCGGGGCCTACGAGCAGTTCTTC. Encoded protein: CASSWGTSGAYEQFF.

The sample holds a few counts of this clonotype. The chain is built from TRBV5-8 and TRBJ2-3; 9 nucleotides line up with TRBD1. The CDR3 is 14 amino acids. Trimming at V came to 4 bases and at J to 3 bases, leaving 3 bases not matched to a gene. Germline CDR1 SGHTS, CDR2 YDEGEE. The CDR3 sequence is CASSAGQGTDTQYF. The CDR3 DNA follows: TGTGCCAGCAGCGCGGGACAGGGAACAGATACGCAGTATTTT.

This clonotype was observed many times. The rearrangement links TRBV3-1 to TRBJ1-2; TRBD1 matches 9 bases. Per the germline V gene, CDR1 is LGHDT and CDR2 is YNNKEL (reference sequence). The CDR3 covers 14 residues. V was clipped by 4 bases and J by 2 bases; unmatched bases: 2. CDR3 sequence (DNA): TGTGCCAGCAGCCCGACAGGGGGAAACTATGGCTACACCTTC. It encodes CASSPTGGNYGYTF.

This clonotype has a count of ten or more. V and J are TRBV18 and TRBJ2-6; D perhaps matches TRBD1 (5 bases). Germline V CDR1 and CDR2: KGHSH, LQKENI. The ends were cut back, 3 bases at V and 0 bases at J, with 6 bases in the middle. This CDR3 has 15 amino acids. The CDR3 loop is CASSPQGSGANVLTF. The CDR3, as DNA: TGTGCCAGCTCACCTCAGGGCTCTGGGGCCAACGTCCTGACTTTC.

This clonotype was counted many times. The V call is TRBV5-1, the J call TRBJ2-1; 10 nucleotides match TRBD2. Germline CDR1 and CDR2: SGHRS and YFSETQ. The CDR3 contains 15 residues. Trimming at V came to 2 bases and at J to 9 bases, leaving 8 bases not matched to a gene. CDR3 coding DNA: TGCGCCAGCAGCTTCGGCCTAGCGGGAGTTAGTGAGCAGTTCTTC. Its protein is CASSFGLAGVSEQFF.

This chain joins TRBV5-4 and TRBJ2-5, with 7 bases that match TRBD1. The CDR3 loop spans 13 amino acids. Germline V CDR1 and CDR2: SGHNT, YYREEE (reference sequence). The J segment lost 7 bases and the V segment lost 4 bases, leaving 7 bases of the junction unmatched. The CDR3: CASSLDRAVTQYF. CDR3 in DNA: TGTGCCAGCAGCCTTGACAGGGCTGTGACCCAGTACTTC.

This clonotype was observed many times. V gene TRBV28 combines with J gene TRBJ1-6; no definite D call. CDR1 MDHEN and CDR2 SYDVKM come from the germline V gene. CDR3 length: 14 residues. Trimming removed 9 bases from V and 7 bases from J, with 16 bases in between. In nucleotides, the CDR3 is TGTGCCAGTGGACCGGGAGACCTAAATTCACCCCTCCACTTT. This gives the protein CASGPGDLNSPLHF.

In this sample, this clonotype turned up many times. V gene TRBV13 combines with J gene TRBJ2-1; D is unclear. Germline V CDR1 and CDR2: PRHDT, FYEKMQ (reference sequence). The germline V and J ends were trimmed by 4 bases and 5 bases, with 15 bases remaining between them. The CDR3 loop spans 15 amino acids. The CDR3 DNA sequence: TGTGCCAGCAGCTCCTTCCGGGCCAGGAACAATGAGCAGTTCTTC. This sequence encodes CASSSFRARNNEQFF.

This clonotype was recorded many times. CDR3: CAGAAFLDYNEQFF. CDR3 bases: TGTGCCGGGGCAGCCTTTCTGGATTACAATGAGCAGTTCTTC. J is TRBJ2-1 and V is TRBV7-9, with D possibly being TRBD1 (5 bases). CDR3 length: 14 residues. Deletions cut 11 bases from V and 4 bases from J, with 18 bases between. Germline V gene sequence: CDR1 SEHNR, CDR2 FQNEAQ (reference sequence).

This chain uses TRBV30 with TRBJ1-1; 7 bases are shared with TRBD1. This CDR3 contains 13 residues. Germline assignment: CDR1 GTSNPN and CDR2 SVGIG (reference sequence). Trimming at V came to 3 bases and at J to 6 bases, leaving 7 bases not matched to a gene. The chain's CDR3 is CAWRDRVSAEAFF. The CDR3 DNA reads TGTGCCTGGAGAGACAGGGTATCCGCTGAAGCTTTCTTT.

There are many counts of this clonotype. The V and J genes are TRBV6-1 and TRBJ2-2, with D perhaps matching TRBD2 (5 bases). V lost 5 bases, J lost 7 bases, and 11 bases lay in between. This CDR3 is 13 amino acids long. Germline CDR1 is MNHNS and CDR2 is SASEGT. CDR3 amino acids: CASSTRGVGELFF. As DNA, the CDR3 is TGTGCCAGCAGTACCCGGGGAGTCGGGGAGCTGTTTTTT.

This clonotype showed up many times. The V call is TRBV20-1, the J call TRBJ2-1; 9 nucleotides line up with TRBD2. CDR3 length: 13 amino acids. V lost 7 bases, J lost 5 bases, and 6 bases stayed unmatched. Germline V CDR1 and CDR2: DFQATT, SNEGSKA (reference sequence). CDR3 coding DNA: TGCAGTGTAGGACTAGCGTATGACAATGAGCAGTTCTTC. Amino acids: CSVGLAYDNEQFF.

This clonotype was seen repeatedly, ten times or more. The chain couples TRBV19 to TRBJ2-7; maybe TRBD1 (5 bases). CDR1 and CDR2 from the germline V gene are LNHDA and SQIVND (reference sequence). Trimming cost V 2 bases and J 5 bases, with 10 bases left between them. The CDR3 is 13 residues long. The CDR3: CASSIRGIDEQYF. In DNA, the CDR3 is TGTGCCAGTAGTATAAGGGGTATCGACGAGCAGTACTTC.

There are a few counts of this clonotype. V is TRBV10-3 and J is TRBJ2-1, with TRBD1 matching over 7 bases. The CDR3 runs 13 residues. The germline V gene encodes CDR1 ENHRY and CDR2 SYGVKD. Unmatched junction bases numbered 4, after V lost 11 bases and J lost 0 bases. The CDR3 sequence: CAAGQDSYNEQFF. In nucleotides, the CDR3 is TGTGCCGCCGGACAGGACTCCTACAATGAGCAGTTCTTC.

This clonotype was detected ten times or more. The chain recombines TRBV20-1 with TRBJ1-2; D might be TRBD1 (5 bases). Trimming removed 2 bases from V and 7 bases from J, with 8 bases in between. Germline-derived CDR1 and CDR2 are DFQATT and SNEGSKA (reference sequence). The CDR3 totals 11 residues. The CDR3 bases are TGCAGTGCTAGATGGGGCTCTGGCTACACCTTC. Protein sequence: CSARWGSGYTF.

The sample holds many counts of this clonotype. The rearrangement joins TRBV28 to TRBJ2-7; 9 bases align to TRBD2. Losses at the gene ends were 7 bases for V and 2 bases for J; bases not matched to a gene: 6. Germline lookup yields CDR1 MDHEN and CDR2 SYDVKM. This CDR3 has 14 residues. The CDR3 reads CASIRTSATYEQYF. In nucleotides, the CDR3 is TGTGCCAGCATAAGGACTAGCGCAACCTACGAGCAGTACTTC.

This clonotype was recorded at least ten times. The V gene is TRBV6-6, the J gene TRBJ1-2, with 10 bases fitting TRBD1. Germline V gene data show CDR1 as MNHNY and CDR2 as SVGAGI (reference sequence). This CDR3 contains 14 residues. Trimming cost V 8 bases and J 5 bases; bases outside gene matches: 8. Here the CDR3 reads CASRFSGQGYGYTF. The CDR3 DNA follows: TGTGCCAGCCGATTTTCGGGACAGGGGTATGGCTACACCTTC.

In this sample, this clonotype turned up many times. This chain joins TRBV5-5 and TRBJ2-7; the D gene is possibly TRBD2 (6 bases). Looked up from germline, CDR1 is SGHKS and CDR2 is YYEKEE (reference sequence). The length of the CDR3 is 13 residues. The V gene lost 6 bases and the J gene lost 2 bases, with 12 bases spanning the gap. CDR3 sequence reads: CASTRDLAYEQYF. The CDR3 nucleotides are TGTGCCAGCACCCGGGACTTAGCCTACGAGCAGTACTTC.